These T cell receptor beta chains were read from a single sample in a study of blood T cell repertoires in COVID-19. Here immunoSEQ multiplex PCR was the method, and the copy in TCRdb shows in-frame clones only, minus some. The profile shows 95,000 or so clones, 79% of them singletons. Sample: peripheral blood. The receptors stem from a woman older than 75 with active or convalescent COVID-19. CDR3s include the opening cysteine and the closing phenylalanine or tryptophan. The order of the fields is V gene, clone size, J gene, D gene, CDR3 DNA, CDR3 protein. The D gene is left open where the match is weak. Some rows have no size entry. The others give once, few or many, or a class for an expanded clone.

TRBV29-1	few	TRBJ2-5	NA	TGCAGCGTTGAACAGGGATTCCAAGAGACCCAGTACTTC	CSVEQGFQETQYF
TRBV10-3	few	TRBJ2-5	NA	TGTGCCATCAGTGAGAGGGGGGAGACCCAGTACTTC	CAISERGETQYF
TRBV28	NA	TRBJ1-2	TRBD1	TGTGCCAGCAGTTTAGGGCCGGACAGGGGGGGATTTGGCTACACCTTC	CASSLGPDRGGFGYTF
TRBV2	NA	TRBJ2-7	TRBD1	TGTGCCAGCAGTGGTGGACAGGGGAGACCCTACGAGCAGTACTTC	CASSGGQGRPYEQYF
TRBV11-1	once	TRBJ1-1	NA	TGTGCCAGCAGCTTATTACGGACTGAAGCTTTCTTT	CASSLLRTEAFF
TRBV18	few	TRBJ2-7	TRBD2	TGTGCCAGCTCCCCGACTAGCGCAACCTACGAGCAGTACTTC	CASSPTSATYEQYF
TRBV11-2	NA	TRBJ2-7	TRBD1	TGTGCCAGCAGAACAGAGGCGGGACAGGGTACTTACGAGCAGTACTTC	CASRTEAGQGTYEQYF
TRBV19	NA	TRBJ2-1	TRBD2	TGTGCCAGTAGTATAGGTAGCGGGAGATCCTACAATGAGCAGTTCTTC	CASSIGSGRSYNEQFF
TRBV4-3	NA	TRBJ2-7	NA	TGCGCCAGCAGCCAGGAAGCCCTAGGGGAGGCGCCCTACGAGCAGTACTTC	CASSQEALGEAPYEQYF
TRBV11-2	NA	TRBJ2-1	TRBD1	TGTGCCAGCAGCTTGGACAGGGGTACCTACAATGAGCAGTTCTTC	CASSLDRGTYNEQFF
TRBV7-9	NA	TRBJ2-3	TRBD2	TGTGCCAGCAGCTTTAGGACGAACGGGAGGGCCGTAGATACGCAGTATTTT	CASSFRTNGRAVDTQYF
TRBV7-9	NA	TRBJ2-7	TRBD1	TGTGCCAGCAGCTTAAAAGGGGGCGGATTATACGAGCAGTACTTC	CASSLKGGGLYEQYF
TRBV14	NA	TRBJ1-1	TRBD1	TGTGCCAGCAGCCCCGGGACAGTATACACTGAAGCTTTCTTT	CASSPGTVYTEAFF
TRBV7-8	NA	TRBJ2-3	TRBD2	TGTGCCAGCAGCTTAGCATCGCGCGCTAGCGGGAGTTGGGATACGCAGTATTTT	CASSLASRASGSWDTQYF
TRBV29-1	NA	TRBJ1-4	NA	TGCAGCGTTGGGCAGGATGCAACTAATGAAAAACTGTTTTTT	CSVGQDATNEKLFF
TRBV5-1	NA	TRBJ1-2	TRBD1	TGCGCCAGCAGCCCCGACAGGGATGGCTACACCTTC	CASSPDRDGYTF
TRBV20-1	NA	TRBJ1-5	TRBD1	TGCAGTGCTAGTACGGACAGGGGGGACCAGCCCCAGCATTTT	CSASTDRGDQPQHF
TRBV24-1	NA	TRBJ2-1	TRBD2	TGTGCCACCAGTGATAGGACTAGCCCGGGAGGAGAGGAGCAGTTCTTC	CATSDRTSPGGEEQFF
TRBV6-5	NA	TRBJ1-1	NA	TGTGCCAGCAGTCTGGACAGAGTGAACACTGAAGCTTTCTTT	CASSLDRVNTEAFF
TRBV18	NA	TRBJ1-1	NA	TGTGCCAGCTCCCCCACCTGGGAGACCATGAACACTGAAGCTTTCTTT	CASSPTWETMNTEAFF
TRBV6-5	few	TRBJ1-1	TRBD1	TGTGCCAGCAGTCTCAAAGGGACAGGGAGCACTGAAGCTTTCTTT	CASSLKGTGSTEAFF
TRBV30	NA	TRBJ2-1	TRBD2	TGTGCCTGGAGTGGCACGGGAGGCCGCTCCAATGAGCAGTTCTTC	CAWSGTGGRSNEQFF
TRBV6-4	NA	TRBJ2-1	NA	TGTGCCAGCAGTTCACAGGGGGGGCCCTACAATGAGCAGTTCTTC	CASSSQGGPYNEQFF
TRBV30	NA	TRBJ1-4	NA	TGTGCCTGGTTCCTAGGGCAGGGGCTGGATGAAAAACTGTTTTTT	CAWFLGQGLDEKLFF
TRBV24-1	NA	TRBJ2-1	TRBD1	TGTGCCACCAGTGATTCAGGTCCGGGACAGGGAAAAAATGAGCAGTTCTTC	CATSDSGPGQGKNEQFF
TRBV5-1	NA	TRBJ2-7	TRBD2	TGTGCCAGCAGCTTGCGGGGGGAGAGCTCCTACGAGCAGTACTTC	CASSLRGESSYEQYF
TRBV5-5	NA	TRBJ2-7	TRBD2	TGTGCCAGCAGCCCGGCTCGGACTAGCGGCTCCTACGAGCAGTACTTC	CASSPARTSGSYEQYF
TRBV5-1	NA	TRBJ2-5	NA	TGCGCCAGCAGCTTGACATCCCCCGAGACCCAGTACTTC	CASSLTSPETQYF
TRBV7-3	NA	TRBJ2-7	NA	TGTGCCAGCAGCCCGACTCTGTCCGGGTACCCGTACTTC	CASSPTLSGYPYF
TRBV3-1/TRBV3-2	few	TRBJ2-3	NA	TGTGCCAGCAGCACAACAGGAGCTAGCACAGATACGCAGTATTTT	CASSTTGASTDTQYF
TRBV5-8	NA	TRBJ2-7	NA	TGTGCCAGCAGCTTGGATCCAGGTTTCTACGAGCAGTACTTC	CASSLDPGFYEQYF
TRBV28	once	TRBJ1-5	NA	TGTGCCAGCAGCTCCCAACAGTACGATCAGCCCCAGCATTTT	CASSSQQYDQPQHF
TRBV5-1	NA	TRBJ2-6	NA	TGCGCCAGCGGACCCCCCGGGGTGTCTGGGGCCAACGTCCTGACTTTC	CASGPPGVSGANVLTF
TRBV10-1	few	TRBJ1-1	TRBD1	TGCGCCAGCAGTCCGGGACAGGCCTTCACTGAAGCTTTCTTT	CASSPGQAFTEAFF
TRBV15	NA	TRBJ1-5	NA	TGTGCCACCAGCCCCAGTAACAATCAGCCCCAGCATTTT	CATSPSNNQPQHF
TRBV5-1	NA	TRBJ2-1	TRBD2	TGCGCCAGCATAGGACTAGCGCAAGGGGCGAATGAGCAGTTCTTC	CASIGLAQGANEQFF
TRBV5-1	once	TRBJ2-7	TRBD2	TGCGCCAGCCGCACCCTAAGCGGGAGCGGGTACGAGCAGTACTTC	CASRTLSGSGYEQYF
TRBV9	NA	TRBJ1-1	NA	TGTGCCAGCAGCGAGACTCCTAGGGGCACTGAAGCTTTCTTT	CASSETPRGTEAFF
TRBV6-6	NA	TRBJ2-1	TRBD2	TGTGCCAGCAGCCCTCTAGCGGGAGGGTACAATGAGCAGTTCTTC	CASSPLAGGYNEQFF